Presented here are 26 T cell receptor beta chains from one specimen sequenced in a study of blood T cell repertoires in COVID-19. Some clones are missing from TCRdb's copy, which holds only in-frame ones; the method was immunoSEQ multiplex PCR. The top ten hold about 5.3% of the sample, which has roughly 110,000 clones, 89% seen once. Sequenced material: peripheral blood. These receptors were obtained from a man aged 40-49 years with active or convalescent COVID-19.

This chain links TRBV6-5 with TRBJ2-3; maybe TRBD2 (6 bases). CDR1 and CDR2 (germline): MNHEY, SVGAGI. This CDR3 has 14 amino acids. V dropped 7 bases and J dropped 0 bases, with 11 bases sitting between them. CDR3 protein: CASNIGTSTDTQYF. The CDR3 coding sequence is TGTGCCAGCAATATTGGGACTAGCACAGATACGCAGTATTTT.

This chain connects TRBV9 to TRBJ2-2; D is perhaps TRBD1 (5 bases). Germline assignment: CDR1 SGDLS and CDR2 YYNGEE. V was cut by 3 bases and J by 0 bases, with 9 bases left in between. The CDR3 totals 15 residues. The CDR3, as DNA: TGTGCCAGCAGCGCAACAGGAGCGAACACCGGGGAGCTGTTTTTT. Its translation: CASSATGANTGELFF.

This clone was found once. This chain joins TRBV3-1 (or the pseudogene TRBV3-2) and TRBJ2-7; 7 bases line up with TRBD1. V lost 1 base, J lost 0 bases, and 0 bases stayed unmatched. The CDR3 contains 14 residues. Per the germline V gene, CDR1 is LGHDT and CDR2 is YNNKEL (reference sequence). The CDR3: CASSQGTGSYEQYF. The CDR3 DNA reads as TGTGCCAGCAGCCAAGGGACAGGCTCCTACGAGCAGTACTTC.

This clone was recorded only once. The J gene is TRBJ1-2, the V gene TRBV2; D might be TRBD1 (6 bases). There are 16 residues in the CDR3. V was shortened by 6 bases and J by 0 bases, with 17 bases between the two germline ends. Germline CDR1 reads SNHLY; CDR2 reads FYNNEI. This CDR3 reads CASSRGRFIANYGYTF. The CDR3 coding sequence is TGTGCCAGCAGCAGGGGCCGCTTTATAGCTAACTATGGCTACACCTTC. Complete variable domain (other parts from reference TRBV2 and TRBJ1-2): EPEVTQTPSHQVTQMGQEVILRCVPISNHLYFYWYRQILGQKVEFLVSFYNNEISEKSEIFDDQFSVERPDGSNFTLKIRSTKLEDSAMYFCASSRGRFIANYGYTFGSGTRLTVV.

This clone was observed a single time. CDR3 bases: TGTGCCAGCAGCTTGGGGGGCGGGGGACCCGGGGAGCTGTTTTTT. This sequence encodes CASSLGGGGPGELFF. The chain carries TRBV5-6 and TRBJ2-2; 7 bases line up with TRBD2. Germline V lookup: CDR1 SGHDT, CDR2 YYEEEE. V was clipped by 0 bases and J by 6 bases; unmatched bases: 5. The CDR3 is made up of 15 amino acids. The full variable domain, its missing parts supplied by reference TRBV5-6 and TRBJ2-2, is DAGVTQSPTHLIKTRGQQVTLRCSPKSGHDTVSWYQQALGQGPQFIFQYYEEEERQRGNFPDRFSGHQFPNYSSELNVNALLLGDSALYLCASSLGGGGPGELFFGEGSRLTVL.

The V call is TRBV28, the J call TRBJ1-4; 10 nucleotides line up with TRBD1. This CDR3 region has 14 residues. The ends lost 6 bases at V and 7 bases at J; junction bases unmatched: 5. Germline loops: CDR1 MDHEN, CDR2 SYDVKM. CDR3 coding DNA: TGTGCCAGCAGGCCTGGACAGGGGGGTGAAAAACTGTTTTTT. Its protein product is CASRPGQGGEKLFF.

This clone has only one observation. The chain recombines TRBV7-3 with TRBJ1-2; 9 bases align to TRBD1. V shed 5 bases and J 6 bases; nucleotides not matched to a gene: 10. There are 15 residues in the CDR3. Germline V lookup: CDR1 SGHTA, CDR2 FQGTGA. This chain's CDR3 is CASSAPDRGRNGYTF. The CDR3, as DNA: TGTGCCAGCAGCGCTCCGGACAGGGGTCGGAATGGCTACACCTTC.

V is TRBV11-2 and J is TRBJ1-3; tentative D call: TRBD1 (5 bases). V was trimmed by 4 bases and J by 4 bases, leaving 14 bases between them. This CDR3 is built from 15 residues. Germline assignment: CDR1 SGHAT and CDR2 FQNNGV. CDR3 in DNA: TGTGCCAGCAGCTCAGTCCGGGGGTCCGGAAACACCATATATTTT. Its protein product is CASSSVRGSGNTIYF.

V is TRBV6-5 and J is TRBJ1-2; D not certain. Germline CDR1 MNHEY, CDR2 SVGAGI. The V end lost 0 bases, the J end lost 4 bases, and 9 bases lay between the germline ends. The CDR3 is made up of 14 amino acids. CDR3 sequence reads: CASSYSGGTYGYTF. The DNA for the CDR3 is TGTGCCAGCAGTTACTCCGGCGGCACCTATGGCTACACCTTC.

The V gene is TRBV7-2, the J gene TRBJ2-7; 8 nucleotides align to TRBD1. J was trimmed by 7 bases and V by 4 bases; bases with no gene match: 9. Germline V gene lookup returns CDR1 SGHTA and CDR2 FQGNSA. The CDR3 loop spans 14 amino acids. This chain's CDR3 is CASSSAGGAGEQYF. As DNA, the CDR3 is TGTGCCAGCAGCTCCGCAGGGGGCGCGGGGGAGCAGTACTTC.

This clone occurred a few times. The chain is built from TRBV18 and TRBJ2-7; TRBD2 might be the D (5 bases). This CDR3 has 14 amino acids. V lost 1 base and J lost 2, with 9 bases in between. The germline V gene has CDR1 KGHSH and CDR2 LQKENI. CDR3 region: CASSPLSGTYEQYF. CDR3 nucleotide sequence: TGTGCCAGCTCACCACTGAGCGGAACCTACGAGCAGTACTTC.

The chain combines TRBV12-3 or TRBV12-4 with TRBJ1-1; D is unresolved. This CDR3 has 13 amino acids. V was clipped by 1 base and J by 9 bases, with 12 bases between them. This CDR3 is CASSLGSVTKAFF. In DNA form, the CDR3 reads TGTGCCAGCAGTTTAGGGTCAGTAACCAAAGCTTTCTTT.

This clone was seen a single time. The rearrangement links TRBV7-9 to TRBJ2-1; 7 positions agree with TRBD2. Looked up from germline, CDR1 is SEHNR and CDR2 is FQNEAQ (reference sequence). The V gene end was trimmed by 2 bases and the J gene end by 3 bases; junction bases not matched to a gene: 4. The CDR3 sequence is 15 residues long. In nucleotides, the CDR3 is TGTGCCAGCAGCTTACAGGCTAGCGGCTACAATGAGCAGTTCTTC. It is translated as CASSLQASGYNEQFF.

This rearrangement joins TRBV9 to TRBJ2-3; D possibly corresponds to TRBD2 (6 bases). Germline assignment: CDR1 SGDLS and CDR2 YYNGEE. The CDR3 length is 16 residues. V shed 0 bases and J shed 8 bases, with 19 bases lying between them. The CDR3 loop is CASSVAGIAEEGTQYF. The DNA of the CDR3 is TGTGCCAGCAGCGTAGCAGGGATAGCGGAGGAGGGTACGCAGTATTTT.

This clone came up a few times. The chain joins TRBV27 to TRBJ1-2, with D possibly matching TRBD1 (5 bases). Between the trimmed V and J ends, which lost 6 bases and 3 bases, there was a span of 14 bases. The germline V gene has CDR1 MNHEY and CDR2 SMNVEV (reference sequence). The CDR3 is made up of 14 amino acids. Here the CDR3 reads CASRYAGTDYGYTF. DNA of the CDR3: TGTGCCAGCAGGTATGCCGGGACTGACTATGGCTACACCTTC.

CDR3 residues: CASSLDSGLTDTQYF. DNA of the CDR3: TGTGCCAGCAGCTTGGACAGCGGGCTCACAGATACGCAGTATTTT. The V gene is TRBV5-4, the J gene TRBJ2-3; weak D call: TRBD2 (6 bases). This CDR3 comprises 15 residues. Per the germline V gene, CDR1 is SGHNT and CDR2 is YYREEE (reference sequence). V was shortened by 0 bases and J by 2 bases, with 10 bases between the two germline ends.

The CDR3 DNA reads TGTGCCAGCGAGTTAAACACCGGGGAGCTGTTTTTT. It is translated as CASELNTGELFF. The chain joins TRBV11-2 to TRBJ2-2, with unresolved D. The V end lost 8 bases, the J end lost 2 bases, and 6 bases lay between the germline ends. CDR1 and CDR2 (germline): SGHAT, FQNNGV. This CDR3 comprises 12 residues.

V is TRBV20-1 and J is TRBJ1-2; D is uncertain. Between the trimmed V and J ends, which lost 6 bases and 8 bases, there was a span of 10 bases. The CDR3 covers 10 residues. In germline, CDR1 is DFQATT, CDR2 SNEGSKA (reference sequence). This chain's CDR3 is CSASGEGYTF. The CDR3 DNA sequence: TGCAGTGCGAGTGGGGAGGGCTACACCTTC.

The chain links TRBV3-1 (or the pseudogene TRBV3-2) to TRBJ2-5; 7 nucleotides align to TRBD1. Germline-derived CDR1 and CDR2 are LGHDT and YNNKEL (reference sequence). Germline trimming cut 4 bases from V and 1 base from J; bases unmatched to any gene: 9. The CDR3 is made up of 16 amino acids. This CDR3 reads CASSRYSTGAQETQYF. For the CDR3, the DNA is TGTGCCAGCAGCCGCTACTCTACAGGGGCCCAAGAGACCCAGTACTTC.

This chain uses TRBV6-2 or TRBV6-3 with TRBJ1-2; D is undetermined. V gave up 4 bases and J gave up 8 bases, with 11 bases separating them. CDR3 length: 12 amino acids. CDR1 and CDR2 from the germline V gene are MNHEY and SVGEGT. The CDR3 region has the DNA TGTGCCAGCAGTTGGGCAGGCCGGGGCTACACCTTC. It yields the protein CASSWAGRGYTF.

The rearrangement links TRBV7-8 to TRBJ1-6; D remains ambiguous. There are 15 residues in the CDR3. The ends were cut back, 1 base at V and 9 bases at J, with 13 bases in the middle. Germline CDR1 SGHVS, CDR2 FQNEAQ. CDR3 sequence (DNA): TGTGCCAGCAGCTTAGGGCCGGGTATGACTTCACCCCTCCACTTT. Amino acids: CASSLGPGMTSPLHF.

V and J are TRBV6-6 and TRBJ2-1; 10 bases line up with TRBD2. The length of the CDR3 is 21 residues. From germline, CDR1 is MNHNY and CDR2 SVGAGI (reference sequence). Losses at the gene ends were 6 bases for V and 6 bases for J; bases not matched to a gene: 26. CDR3 DNA sequence: TGTGCCAGCAGCCAACGGGAGGGGCTAGCGGGAGTCATTCATTGGATCAATGAGCAGTTCTTC. This sequence encodes CASSQREGLAGVIHWINEQFF.

The CDR3: CASSLVAAISSYEQYF. CDR3 nucleotides: TGTGCCAGCAGCTTAGTAGCAGCGATTAGCTCCTACGAGCAGTACTTC. The gene calls are TRBV7-2 and TRBJ2-7; D gene unclear. The CDR3 contains 16 residues. Germline V gives CDR1 SGHTA, CDR2 FQGNSA. The V and J ends lost 1 base and 0 bases respectively, with 13 bases between them.

This chain uses TRBV19 with TRBJ2-3; D is possibly TRBD1 (5 bases). V was trimmed by 4 bases and J by 0 bases, leaving 8 bases between them. The CDR3 totals 14 residues. The germline CDR1 and CDR2 sequences are LNHDA and SQIVND (reference sequence). This chain's CDR3 is CASSNPGSTDTQYF. The CDR3 bases are TGTGCCAGTAGTAACCCAGGGAGCACAGATACGCAGTATTTT.

This chain joins TRBV28 and TRBJ2-3; 10 bases match TRBD2. The length of the CDR3 is 18 residues. CDR1 is MDHEN and CDR2 is SYDVKM in the germline V gene. V trimming: 1 base; J trimming: 4 bases; junction bases outside the gene matches: 11. The CDR3 sequence is CASSLFLASGSRSDTQYF. CDR3 bases: TGTGCCAGCAGTTTATTTTTGGCTAGCGGGAGTAGGTCAGATACGCAGTATTTT.

The chain uses TRBV30 and TRBJ1-2; 11 nucleotides agree with TRBD1. The CDR3 is made up of 15 amino acids. Germline lookup yields CDR1 GTSNPN and CDR2 SVGIG (reference sequence). J lost 6 bases, V lost 2 bases, and 8 bases had no gene match. The CDR3 region is CAWSTGTGGVDGYTF. CDR3 nucleotide sequence: TGTGCCTGGAGTACCGGGACAGGGGGAGTCGATGGCTACACCTTC.